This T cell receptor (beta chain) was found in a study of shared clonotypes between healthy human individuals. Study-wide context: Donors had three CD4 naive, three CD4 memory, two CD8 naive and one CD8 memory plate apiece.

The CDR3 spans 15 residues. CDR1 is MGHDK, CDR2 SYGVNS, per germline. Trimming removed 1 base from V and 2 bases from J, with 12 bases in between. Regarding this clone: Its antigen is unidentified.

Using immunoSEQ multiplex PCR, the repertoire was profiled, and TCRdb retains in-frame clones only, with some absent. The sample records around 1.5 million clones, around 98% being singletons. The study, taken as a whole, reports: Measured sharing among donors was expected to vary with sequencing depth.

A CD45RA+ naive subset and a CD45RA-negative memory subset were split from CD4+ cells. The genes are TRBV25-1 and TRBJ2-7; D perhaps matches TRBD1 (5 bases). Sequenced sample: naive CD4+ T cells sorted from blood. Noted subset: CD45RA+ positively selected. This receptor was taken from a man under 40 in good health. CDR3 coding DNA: TGTGCCAGCAGTGAATTCCTGGGGCAAACCTACGAGCAGTACTTC. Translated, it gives CASSEFLGQTYEQYF.